This T cell receptor (beta chain) was retrieved from a study of blood T cell repertoires in COVID-19. Overall study context: Donors in the United States, Italy and Spain gave samples during acute or convalescent COVID-19. Sources were T cells, B-cell-depleted T cells, or PBMCs; the material itself was cDNA or gDNA.

Participant reports of clinical history set cohort assignment. Within 2 weeks before study entry, exposed participants met a COVID-19 case. Measured with immunoSEQ multiplex PCR; TCRdb has only the in-frame clones, and not every one. The repertoire holds about 220,000 clones, with around 87% as singletons. Sample: PBMCs or T cells enriched from blood (not recorded which). The sequence was obtained from a man between 25 and 39 years old who had been exposed to COVID-19.

The CDR3 loop reads CASSRLGGPTGELFF. CDR3 DNA sequence: TGCGCCAGCAGCCGATTGGGGGGGCCCACCGGGGAGCTGTTTTTT. J is TRBJ2-2 and V is TRBV4-1; perhaps TRBD2 as D (7 bases). Germline V lookup: CDR1 MGHRA, CDR2 YSYEKL. The CDR3 is made up of 15 amino acids. The ends were cut back, 4 bases at V and 4 bases at J, with 13 bases in the middle.